This T cell receptor (beta chain) was identified in a study of blood T cell repertoires in COVID-19 (dated by TCRdb to about 2020). Context from the whole study: Samples from collaborators originated in the United States, Italy and Spain and spanned both the acute and convalescent phases of COVID-19. The prospective study material was composed of cDNA or gDNA derived from T cells, B-cell-depleted T cells, or PBMCs. Subjects who had been exposed to COVID-19, were actively infected with it, or had recovered from it provided the deeply sampled blood TCRbeta repertoires that made up the dataset. A freely available public database, intended as a resource for researchers studying the immune response to SARS-CoV-2, is where the repertoires were released. Samples came from the ongoing ImmuneRACE study (first 160 participants) plus 1,254 subjects from 6 global collaborators. Sample metadata almost always included a de-identified subject ID, COVID-19 status, age in years and sex. Where HLA class I and class II types were available, the types were taken from metadata supplied by the sample provider, not from assay-based typing. Broad study findings and their caveats: The quantity of clinical and demographic metadata differed by source and by participant and was supplied without curation.

With respect to this clone: Its binding antigen is unknown. There are no base qualities to consult, and no much larger clone falls within one base.

Ends trimmed: V by 0 bases, J by 3 bases; bases unmatched to a gene: 2. The cysteine opens and the phenylalanine closes a CDR3 of 14 amino acids. Just CDR3 DNA is preserved here, 42 bases in frame from base 1. As encoded in the germline V gene (reference sequence), CDR1 is GTSNPN while CDR2 is SVGIG. The immunoSEQ Assay, a bias-controlled multiplex PCR, was used to amplify TCRbeta CDR3 regions from genomic DNA. Under the source paper's analysis protocol: The number of nucleated cells in each sample was estimated from the amplification of reference gene primers within the assay. To quantify the absolute abundance of each unique TCRbeta CDR3 rearrangement, sequence reads were collapsed and filtered. For each sample, productive Simpson clonality was calculated by taking the square root of Simpson's diversity index across productive rearrangements. The source is immuneACCESS, and TCRdb retained only in-frame sequences with V and J called. Part of the clones is not carried over; for the studies checked, unresolved V genes explain less than half of this, and the remainder is unexplained. V, J and clone size reflect that table, while D and trimming were determined from the DNA. A total of 120,000 to 150,000 clones appear in this sample, 70% to 90% of them only once. Roughly 1.2% of the sample belongs to the ten largest clones.

Participants in the prospective study were enrolled through a virtual design, were aged about 18 to 89 years, and lived in under 25 United States geographic areas. In the prospective study, cohorts were assigned on the basis of participant-reported clinical history obtained from a screening survey and a study questionnaire. Each participant in the prospective study had whole blood, serum and a nasopharyngeal or oropharyngeal swab collected by mobile phlebotomists. Over an approximately 2-month period, participants in the prospective study had the option of providing additional blood draws and questionnaires. Before DNA extraction, blood samples from the prospective study were shipped at room temperature or frozen.

The TCR comes from a woman aged 25 to 45 with acute COVID-19. The sample consisted of PBMCs or T cells enriched from blood (not recorded which). This receptor chain uses TRBV30 and TRBJ1-5; TRBD1 matches 7 bases in the middle. The nucleotide sequence is TGTGCCTGGAGTGTGGGACAGCTCAATCAGCCCCAGCATTTT. This gives the protein CAWSVGQLNQPQHF.